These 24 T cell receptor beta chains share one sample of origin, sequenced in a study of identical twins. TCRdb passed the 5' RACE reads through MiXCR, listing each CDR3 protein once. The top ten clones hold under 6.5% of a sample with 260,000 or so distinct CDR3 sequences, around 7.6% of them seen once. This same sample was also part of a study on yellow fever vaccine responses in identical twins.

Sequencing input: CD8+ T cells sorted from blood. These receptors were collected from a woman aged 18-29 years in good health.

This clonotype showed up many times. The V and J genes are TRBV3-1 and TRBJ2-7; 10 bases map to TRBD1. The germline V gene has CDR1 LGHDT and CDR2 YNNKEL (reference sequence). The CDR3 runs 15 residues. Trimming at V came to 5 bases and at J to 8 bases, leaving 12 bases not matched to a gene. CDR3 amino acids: CASSDRQGATGKQYF. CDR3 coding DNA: TGTGCCAGCAGCGATAGACAGGGGGCGACCGGGAAGCAGTACTTC.

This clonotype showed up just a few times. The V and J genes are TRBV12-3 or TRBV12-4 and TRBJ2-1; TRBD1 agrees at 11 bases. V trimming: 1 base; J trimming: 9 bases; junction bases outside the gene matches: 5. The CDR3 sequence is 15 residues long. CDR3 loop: CASSLVSGQGVEQFF. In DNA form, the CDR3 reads TGTGCCAGCAGTTTAGTGTCGGGACAGGGGGTTGAGCAGTTCTTC.

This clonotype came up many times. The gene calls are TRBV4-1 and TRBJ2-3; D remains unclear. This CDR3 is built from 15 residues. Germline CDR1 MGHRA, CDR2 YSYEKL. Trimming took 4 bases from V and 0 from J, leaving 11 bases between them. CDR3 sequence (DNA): TGCGCCAGCAGCCCGGCAGCCCGAAGCACAGATACGCAGTATTTT. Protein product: CASSPAARSTDTQYF.

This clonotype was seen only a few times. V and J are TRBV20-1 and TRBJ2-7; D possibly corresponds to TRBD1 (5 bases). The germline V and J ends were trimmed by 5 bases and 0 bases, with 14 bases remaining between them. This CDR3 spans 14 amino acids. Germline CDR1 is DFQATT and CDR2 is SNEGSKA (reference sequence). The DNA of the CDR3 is TGCAGTGCTGATGGGGCCCGGCACTCCTACGAGCAGTACGTC. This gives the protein CSADGARHSYEQYV.

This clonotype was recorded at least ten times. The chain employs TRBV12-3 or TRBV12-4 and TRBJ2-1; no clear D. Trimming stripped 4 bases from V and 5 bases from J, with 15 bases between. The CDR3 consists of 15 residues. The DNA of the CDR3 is TGTGCCAGCAGTTCAGCCCAGGCGAGGAACAATGAGCAGTTCTTC. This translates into CASSSAQARNNEQFF.

CDR3 nucleotides: TGCGCCAGCAGCCAGGTACAGGGTTTGGGATACGAGCAGTACGTC. Its translation is CASSQVQGLGYEQYV. The chain recombines TRBV4-1 with TRBJ2-7, with a tentative D call TRBD1 (6 bases). This CDR3 comprises 15 residues. The germline V gene has CDR1 MGHRA and CDR2 YSYEKL. The germline V and J ends were trimmed by 3 bases and 4 bases, with 16 bases remaining between them.

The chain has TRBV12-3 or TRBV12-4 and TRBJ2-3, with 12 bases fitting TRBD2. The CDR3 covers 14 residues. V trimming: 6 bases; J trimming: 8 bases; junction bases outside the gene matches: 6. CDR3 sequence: CASRPSGGAVTQYF. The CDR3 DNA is TGTGCCAGCAGACCTAGCGGGGGGGCGGTTACGCAGTATTTT.

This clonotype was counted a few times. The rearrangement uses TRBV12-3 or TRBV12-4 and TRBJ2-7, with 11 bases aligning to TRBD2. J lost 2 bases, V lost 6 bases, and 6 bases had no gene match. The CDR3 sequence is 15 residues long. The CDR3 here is CASSIAGGFAYEQYF. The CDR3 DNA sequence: TGTGCCAGCAGCATAGCGGGAGGGTTCGCCTACGAGCAGTACTTC.

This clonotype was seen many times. The CDR3 reads CASSQSSNQPQHF. CDR3 bases: TGCGCCAGCAGCCAATCCAGCAATCAGCCCCAGCATTTT. J is TRBJ1-5 and V is TRBV4-1; unclear D gene. Germline-derived CDR1 and CDR2 are MGHRA and YSYEKL. The V and J ends lost 2 bases and 1 base respectively, with 3 bases between them. The CDR3 has 13 amino acids.

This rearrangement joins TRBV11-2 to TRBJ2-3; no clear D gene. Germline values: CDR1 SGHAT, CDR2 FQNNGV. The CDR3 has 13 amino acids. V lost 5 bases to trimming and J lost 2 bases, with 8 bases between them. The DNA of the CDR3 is TGTGCCAGCAGCCCTGCCATCACAGATACGCAGTATTTT. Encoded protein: CASSPAITDTQYF.

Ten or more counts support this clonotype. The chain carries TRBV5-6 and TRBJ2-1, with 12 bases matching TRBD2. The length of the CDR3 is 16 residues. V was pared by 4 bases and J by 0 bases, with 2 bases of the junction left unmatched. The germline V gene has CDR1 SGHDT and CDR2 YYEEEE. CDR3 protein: CASSMTSGSSYNEQFF. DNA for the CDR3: TGTGCCAGCAGCATGACTAGCGGGAGCTCCTACAATGAGCAGTTCTTC.

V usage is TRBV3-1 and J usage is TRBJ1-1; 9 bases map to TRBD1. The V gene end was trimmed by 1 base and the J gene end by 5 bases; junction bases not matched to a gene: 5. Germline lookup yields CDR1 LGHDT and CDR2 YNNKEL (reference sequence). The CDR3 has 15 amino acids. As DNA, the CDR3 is TGTGCCAGCAGCCAAGTTTTGACAGGGGGAACTGAAGCTTTCTTT. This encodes CASSQVLTGGTEAFF.

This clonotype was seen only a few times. The CDR3 nucleotides read TGTGCCAGCAGTGACGGGAAAGTCAATGAGCAGTTCTTC. Translated, it gives CASSDGKVNEQFF. The chain employs TRBV27 and TRBJ2-1; TRBD2 is a possible D gene (5 bases). V shed 5 bases and J shed 6 bases, with 11 bases lying between them. The germline CDR1 and CDR2 sequences are MNHEY and SMNVEV (reference sequence). This CDR3 has 13 amino acids.

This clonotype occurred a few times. CDR3 sequence reads: CASSQDRGQTNEKLFF. In DNA form, the CDR3 reads TGCGCCAGCAGCCAAGATCGCGGACAGACAAATGAAAAACTGTTTTTT. The chain is built from TRBV4-1 and TRBJ1-4, with TRBD1 as a possible D gene (6 bases). Trimming cost V 0 bases and J 5 bases, with 13 bases left between them. Per germline, CDR1 MGHRA and CDR2 YSYEKL. The CDR3 consists of 16 residues.

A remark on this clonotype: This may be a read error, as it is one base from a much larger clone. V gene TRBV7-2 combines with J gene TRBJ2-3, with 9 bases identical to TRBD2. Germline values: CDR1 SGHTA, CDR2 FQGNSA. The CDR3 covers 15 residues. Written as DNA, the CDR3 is TGTGCCAGCTGCTTATCGGCTAGCGGGACGGATACGCAGTATTTT. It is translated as CASCLSASGTDTQYF.

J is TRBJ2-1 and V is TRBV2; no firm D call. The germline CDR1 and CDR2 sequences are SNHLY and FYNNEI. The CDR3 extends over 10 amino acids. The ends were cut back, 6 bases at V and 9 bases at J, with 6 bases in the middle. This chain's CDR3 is CASRLGEQFF. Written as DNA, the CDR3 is TGTGCCAGCAGGTTAGGTGAGCAGTTCTTC.

The CDR3 region is CASSSSPYEQYV. CDR3 DNA: TGTGCCAGCAGTTCAAGCCCCTACGAGCAGTACGTC. This chain uses TRBV28 with TRBJ2-7; unclear D gene. The length of the CDR3 is 12 residues. V was cut by 4 bases and J by 2 bases, with 6 bases left in between. The germline V gene encodes CDR1 MDHEN and CDR2 SYDVKM.

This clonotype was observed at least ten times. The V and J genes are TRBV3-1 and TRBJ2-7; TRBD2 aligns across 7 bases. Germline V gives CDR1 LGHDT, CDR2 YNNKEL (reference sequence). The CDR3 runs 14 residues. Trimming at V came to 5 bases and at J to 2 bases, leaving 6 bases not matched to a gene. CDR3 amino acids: CASSYRRGAYEQYF. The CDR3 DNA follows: TGTGCCAGCAGCTACCGCCGGGGGGCCTACGAGCAGTACTTC.

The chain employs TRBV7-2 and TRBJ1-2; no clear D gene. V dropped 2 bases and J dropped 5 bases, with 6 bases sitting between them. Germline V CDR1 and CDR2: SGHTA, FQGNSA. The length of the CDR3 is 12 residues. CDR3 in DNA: TGTGCCAGCAGCTTATGGTGGTATGGCTACACCTTC. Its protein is CASSLWWYGYTF.

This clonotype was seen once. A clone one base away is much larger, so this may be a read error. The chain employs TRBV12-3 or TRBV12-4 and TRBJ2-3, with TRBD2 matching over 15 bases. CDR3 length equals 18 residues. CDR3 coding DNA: TGTGCCAGCAGGCCGGGACTAGCGGGGGGCGAAAGAACAGAAACGCAGTATTTT. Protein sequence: CASRPGLAGGERTETQYF.

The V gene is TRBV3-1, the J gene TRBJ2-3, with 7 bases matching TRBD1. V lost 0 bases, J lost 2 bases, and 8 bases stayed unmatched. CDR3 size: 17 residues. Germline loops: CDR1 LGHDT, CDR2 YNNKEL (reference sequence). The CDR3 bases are TGTGCCAGCAGCCAAGACCCGGACAGGACGATCACAGATACGCAGTATTTT. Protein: CASSQDPDRTITDTQYF.

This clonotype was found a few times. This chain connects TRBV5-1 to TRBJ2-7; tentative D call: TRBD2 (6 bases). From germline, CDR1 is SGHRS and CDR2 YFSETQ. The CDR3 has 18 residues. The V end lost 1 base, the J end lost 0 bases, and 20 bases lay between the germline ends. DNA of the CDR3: TGCGCCAGCAGCTTGTCCAAGAAAGCGGGCGCCAGCTCCTACGAGCAGTACTTC. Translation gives CASSLSKKAGASSYEQYF.

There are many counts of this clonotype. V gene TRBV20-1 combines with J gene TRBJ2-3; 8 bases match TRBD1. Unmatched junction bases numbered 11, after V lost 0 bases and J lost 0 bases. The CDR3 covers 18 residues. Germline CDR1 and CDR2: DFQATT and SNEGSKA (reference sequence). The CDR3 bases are TGCAGTGCTAGAGATCAGGGGGCGATGGACCTTAGCACAGATACGCAGTATTTT. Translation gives CSARDQGAMDLSTDTQYF.

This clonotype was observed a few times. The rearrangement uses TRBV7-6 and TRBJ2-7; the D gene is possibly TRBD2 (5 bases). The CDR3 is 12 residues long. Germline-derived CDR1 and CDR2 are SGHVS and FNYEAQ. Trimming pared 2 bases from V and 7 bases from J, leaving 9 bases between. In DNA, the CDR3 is TGTGCCAGCAGCTTACTAGCCGGGGAGCAGTACTTC. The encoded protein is CASSLLAGEQYF.